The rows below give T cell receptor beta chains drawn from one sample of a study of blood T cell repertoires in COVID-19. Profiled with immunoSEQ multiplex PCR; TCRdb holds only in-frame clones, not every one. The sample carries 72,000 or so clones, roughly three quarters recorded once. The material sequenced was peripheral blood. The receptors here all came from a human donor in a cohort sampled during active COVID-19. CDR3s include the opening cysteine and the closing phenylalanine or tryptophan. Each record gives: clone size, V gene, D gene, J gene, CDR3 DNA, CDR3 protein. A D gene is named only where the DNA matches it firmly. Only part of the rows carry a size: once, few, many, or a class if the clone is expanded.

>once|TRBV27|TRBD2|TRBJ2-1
TGTGCCAGCAGTTTTTCTGGCGGGAGCCGTTTCTTC
CASSFSGGSRFF
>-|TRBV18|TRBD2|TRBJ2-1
TGTGCCAGCTCACCACCGGGGACTAGCGGGGTTCGTGAGCAGTTCTTC
CASSPPGTSGVREQFF
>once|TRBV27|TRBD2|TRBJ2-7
TGTGCCAGCAGTCCCATAGGAGCGGGAGGGCCTACCGGCCACGAGCAGTACTTC
CASSPIGAGGPTGHEQYF
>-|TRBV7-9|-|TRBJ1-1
TGTGCCAGCAGCCCAGGACTGGACGGCACTGAAGCTTTCTTT
CASSPGLDGTEAFF
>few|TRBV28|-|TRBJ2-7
TGTGCCAGCAGTTTAAGGGGGAAGAGCTACGAGCAGTACTTC
CASSLRGKSYEQYF
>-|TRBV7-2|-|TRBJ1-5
TGTGCCAGCAGCTTAGGGGGGGGTCAGCCCCAGCATTTT
CASSLGGGQPQHF
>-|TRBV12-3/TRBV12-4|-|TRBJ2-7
TGTGCCAGCAGTTGGACAGCCTACGAGCAGTACTTC
CASSWTAYEQYF
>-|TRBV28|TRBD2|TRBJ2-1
TGTGCCAGCAGTCTGGGACTAGCGGGAGGGATCGATGAGCAGTTCTTC
CASSLGLAGGIDEQFF
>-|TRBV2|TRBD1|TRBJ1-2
TGTGCCAGCAGTCCACAGGGGAAAAGCTACACCTTC
CASSPQGKSYTF
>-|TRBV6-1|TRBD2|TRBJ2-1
TGTGCCAGCAGTGACGGACTAGCGGCCCACAATGAGCAGTTCTTC
CASSDGLAAHNEQFF
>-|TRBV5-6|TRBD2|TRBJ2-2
TGTGCCAGCAGCCGAGCGGGACTAGAGAACACCGGGGAGCTGTTTTTT
CASSRAGLENTGELFF
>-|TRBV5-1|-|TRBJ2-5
TGCGCCAGCAGCTTCGGGACACCCCTTTCGGAGACCCAGTACTTC
CASSFGTPLSETQYF
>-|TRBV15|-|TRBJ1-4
TGTGCCACCAGCAGAGACCGCCAGGGAGGGCAAAAACTGTTTTTT
CATSRDRQGGQKLFF
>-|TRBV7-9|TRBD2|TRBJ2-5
TGTGCCAGCAGCCTAGGGACTAGGTCCCAGGAGACCCAGTACTTC
CASSLGTRSQETQYF
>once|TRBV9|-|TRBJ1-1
TGTGCCAGCAGCCCAGGGAGGGGGAACACTGAAGCTTTCTTT
CASSPGRGNTEAFF
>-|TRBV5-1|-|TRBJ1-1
TGCGCCAGCAGCCGCCAGGGGTATGGGGGCGCTTTCTTT
CASSRQGYGGAFF
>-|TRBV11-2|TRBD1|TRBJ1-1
TGTGCCAGCAGCAACTGGACAGGGGGTAGGACTGAAGCTTTCTTT
CASSNWTGGRTEAFF
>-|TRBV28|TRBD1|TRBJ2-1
TGTGCCAGCAGTTTTCTAGGGACAGTCTACAATGAGCAGTTCTTC
CASSFLGTVYNEQFF
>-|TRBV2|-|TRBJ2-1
TGTGCCAGCAGTGATTCCCCCATGGGGGCTAACTATGAGCAGTTCTTC
CASSDSPMGANYEQFF
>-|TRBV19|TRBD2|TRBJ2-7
TGTGCCAGTAGTATAAATGGCGGGAGTACGTACGAGCAGTACTTC
CASSINGGSTYEQYF
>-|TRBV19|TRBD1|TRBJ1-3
TGTGCCAGTAGTGCCGGTCGACAGGGAGACTCTGGAAACACCATATATTTT
CASSAGRQGDSGNTIYF
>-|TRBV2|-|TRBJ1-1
TGTGCCAGCAGTGAAAGCGCCTATGAAGCTTTCTTT
CASSESAYEAFF
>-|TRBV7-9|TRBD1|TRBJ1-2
TGTGCCAGCAGCTCAGAAACTGACAGGGGGTATGGCTACACCTTC
CASSSETDRGYGYTF
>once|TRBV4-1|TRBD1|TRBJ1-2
TGCGCCAGCAGCCAAGACCCAGGACGGGGACAGCCGGGTGACTATGGCTACACCTTC
CASSQDPGRGQPGDYGYTF
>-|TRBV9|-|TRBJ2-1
TGTGCCAGCAGCGTAGACGCATCGAGCTCCTACAATGAGCAGTTCTTC
CASSVDASSSYNEQFF
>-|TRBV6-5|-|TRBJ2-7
TGTGCCAGCAGTTACGTCGAGGGATCCTACGAGCAGTACTTC
CASSYVEGSYEQYF
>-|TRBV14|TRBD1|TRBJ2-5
TGTGCCAGCAGCCAAATCAGGGCAGGGGGAGATCAAGAGACCCAGTACTTC
CASSQIRAGGDQETQYF
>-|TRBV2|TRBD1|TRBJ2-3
TGTGCCAGCCTGACAGGGCTAATAGGAATCGGAACAGATACGCAGTATTTT
CASLTGLIGIGTDTQYF
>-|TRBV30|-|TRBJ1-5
TGTGCCTGGAGTGTACAGGGTCAGCCCCAGCATTTT
CAWSVQGQPQHF
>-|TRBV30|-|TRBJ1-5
TGTGCCTGGAGTGCACAGTACAATCAGCCCCAGCATTTT
CAWSAQYNQPQHF
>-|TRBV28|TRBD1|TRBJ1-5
TGTGCCAGCACACAGGGGATAAATCAGCCCCAGCATTTT
CASTQGINQPQHF
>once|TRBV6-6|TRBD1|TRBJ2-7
TGTGCCAGCAGTACAGGGGGGTCCTACGAGCAGTACTTC
CASSTGGSYEQYF
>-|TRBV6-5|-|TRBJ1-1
TGTGCCAGCAGTTACTCTGACAAATTGAACACTGAAGCTTTCTTT
CASSYSDKLNTEAFF
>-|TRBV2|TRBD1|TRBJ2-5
TGTGCCAGCAGCGGACAGGGGGCAGGGGAGACCCAGTACTTC
CASSGQGAGETQYF
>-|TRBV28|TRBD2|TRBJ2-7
TGTGCCAGCACCACCGCTAGCGGTGATTACGAGCAGTACTTC
CASTTASGDYEQYF
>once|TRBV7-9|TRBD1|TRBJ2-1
TGTGCCAGCAGCCCGATAACCGGGACAGGGGCGGGGAATGAGCAGTTCTTC
CASSPITGTGAGNEQFF
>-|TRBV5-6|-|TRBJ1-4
TGTGCCAGCAGTATCATTGAGGCCGATAATGAAAAACTGTTTTTT
CASSIIEADNEKLFF
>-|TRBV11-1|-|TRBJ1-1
TGTGCCAGCAGCTTTGGATCAGGGTCGACTGAAGCTTTCTTT
CASSFGSGSTEAFF
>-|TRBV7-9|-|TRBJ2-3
TGTGCCAGCAGCCTAACGGGAGATACGCAGTATTTT
CASSLTGDTQYF
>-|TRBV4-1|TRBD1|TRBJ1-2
TGCGCCAGCAGCCAAGTCGGACAGGGACCCTATGGCTACACCTTC
CASSQVGQGPYGYTF
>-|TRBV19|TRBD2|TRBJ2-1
TGTGCCAGTAGTATGCCTAGCGGGAGCCGCCTTAGCTCCTACAATGAGCAGTTCTTC
CASSMPSGSRLSSYNEQFF
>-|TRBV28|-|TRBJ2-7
TGTGCCAGCAGCCGGCCGGGGTACGAGCAGTACTTC
CASSRPGYEQYF
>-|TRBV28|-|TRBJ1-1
TGTGCCAGCAGTTTAACGGGGGATACTGAAGCTTTCTTT
CASSLTGDTEAFF
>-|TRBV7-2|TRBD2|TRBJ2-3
TGTGCCAGCAGCTTACATGGGACTACCTACACAGATACGCAGTATTTT
CASSLHGTTYTDTQYF
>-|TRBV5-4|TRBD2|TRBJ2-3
TGTGCCAGCAGCTCTTCGGGACTAGCGGGGACCACAGATACGCAGTATTTT
CASSSSGLAGTTDTQYF
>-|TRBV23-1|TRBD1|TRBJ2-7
TGCGCCAGCAGTCAATCCAACAGGGGGCCTCCGCCGTACTACGAGCAGTACTTC
CASSQSNRGPPPYYEQYF